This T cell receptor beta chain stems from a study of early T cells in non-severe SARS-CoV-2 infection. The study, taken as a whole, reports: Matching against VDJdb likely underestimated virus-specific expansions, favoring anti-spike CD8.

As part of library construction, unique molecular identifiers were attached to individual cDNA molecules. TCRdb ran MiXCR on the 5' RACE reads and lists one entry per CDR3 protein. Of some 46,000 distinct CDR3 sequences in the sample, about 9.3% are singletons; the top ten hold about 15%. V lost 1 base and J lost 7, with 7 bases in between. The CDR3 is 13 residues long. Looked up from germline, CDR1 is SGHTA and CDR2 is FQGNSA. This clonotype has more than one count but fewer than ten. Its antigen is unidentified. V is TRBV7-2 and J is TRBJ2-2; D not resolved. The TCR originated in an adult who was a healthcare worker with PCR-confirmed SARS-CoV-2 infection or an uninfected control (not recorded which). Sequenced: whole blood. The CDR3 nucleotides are TGTGCCAGCAGCTTAGGGTCGTACGGGGAGCTGTTTTTT. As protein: CASSLGSYGELFF.